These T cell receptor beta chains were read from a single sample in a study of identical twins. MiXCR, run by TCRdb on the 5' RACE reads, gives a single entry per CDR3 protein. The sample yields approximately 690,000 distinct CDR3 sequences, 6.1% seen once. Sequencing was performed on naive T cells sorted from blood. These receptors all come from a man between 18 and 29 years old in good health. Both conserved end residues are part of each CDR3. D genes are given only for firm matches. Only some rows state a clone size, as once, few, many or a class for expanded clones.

CDR3 protein: CASSEISAGDNEQFF
J gene: TRBJ2-1
D gene: TRBD2
V gene: TRBV2
clone size: NA

CDR3 protein: CSVGEGLAGGNEQFF
J gene: TRBJ2-1
D gene: TRBD2
V gene: TRBV29-1
clone size: many

CDR3 protein: CASSLEWSSSYNEQFF
J gene: TRBJ2-1
D gene: NA
V gene: TRBV5-1
clone size: many

CDR3 protein: CASSDPYQETQYF
J gene: TRBJ2-5
D gene: NA
V gene: TRBV10-2
clone size: many

CDR3 protein: CASSPVAGNYNEQFF
J gene: TRBJ2-1
D gene: TRBD2
V gene: TRBV18
clone size: NA

CDR3 protein: CASSTTGMNQPQHF
J gene: TRBJ1-5
D gene: TRBD1
V gene: TRBV5-1
clone size: many

CDR3 protein: CASSFGSRDTQYF
J gene: TRBJ2-3
D gene: NA
V gene: TRBV7-2
clone size: NA

CDR3 protein: CSVMTVNTEAFF
J gene: TRBJ1-1
D gene: NA
V gene: TRBV29-1
clone size: many

CDR3 protein: CASSHERERYNEQFF
J gene: TRBJ2-1
D gene: TRBD2
V gene: TRBV4-1
clone size: many

CDR3 protein: CSVPAKRGGYGYTF
J gene: TRBJ1-2
D gene: NA
V gene: TRBV29-1
clone size: many

CDR3 protein: CSELAGSNEQFF
J gene: TRBJ2-1
D gene: TRBD2
V gene: TRBV20-1
clone size: many

CDR3 protein: CARSDRGETQYF
J gene: TRBJ2-5
D gene: TRBD1
V gene: TRBV30
clone size: few

CDR3 protein: CSVGPGGPSYEQYF
J gene: TRBJ2-7
D gene: TRBD2
V gene: TRBV29-1
clone size: many

CDR3 protein: CSASQTYQFF
J gene: TRBJ2-1
D gene: NA
V gene: TRBV20-1
clone size: few

CDR3 protein: CSASGGAGNQPQHF
J gene: TRBJ1-5
D gene: NA
V gene: TRBV20-1
clone size: NA

CDR3 protein: CASSSRASTDTQYF
J gene: TRBJ2-3
D gene: NA
V gene: TRBV27
clone size: NA

CDR3 protein: CASRDGASYEQYF
J gene: TRBJ2-7
D gene: NA
V gene: TRBV12-3/TRBV12-4
clone size: few

CDR3 protein: CASSPLAGEENEQFF
J gene: TRBJ2-1
D gene: TRBD2
V gene: TRBV18
clone size: few

CDR3 protein: CASSLVGDDTQYF
J gene: TRBJ2-3
D gene: NA
V gene: TRBV27
clone size: NA

CDR3 protein: CASSEADRVTVPPQHF
J gene: TRBJ1-5
D gene: TRBD1
V gene: TRBV6-1
clone size: many

CDR3 protein: CASSIAGADTQYF
J gene: TRBJ2-3
D gene: TRBD2
V gene: TRBV10-2
clone size: few

CDR3 protein: CSARPRTGLGHEQFF
J gene: TRBJ2-1
D gene: NA
V gene: TRBV20-1
clone size: many

CDR3 protein: CASLGGSEDQETQYF
J gene: TRBJ2-5
D gene: TRBD2
V gene: TRBV12-3/TRBV12-4
clone size: NA

CDR3 protein: CASSLLGAGGYGELFF
J gene: TRBJ2-2
D gene: NA
V gene: TRBV7-8
clone size: many

CDR3 protein: CASSPRAQAGANVLTF
J gene: TRBJ2-6
D gene: NA
V gene: TRBV18
clone size: few

CDR3 protein: CASSLVAGGPQETQYF
J gene: TRBJ2-5
D gene: TRBD2
V gene: TRBV27
clone size: few

CDR3 protein: CASSSGGPNTEAFF
J gene: TRBJ1-1
D gene: NA
V gene: TRBV7-6
clone size: many

CDR3 protein: CASTATGVVNTEAFF
J gene: TRBJ1-1
D gene: TRBD1
V gene: TRBV12-3/TRBV12-4
clone size: many

CDR3 protein: CASSLVDGKGGKAFF
J gene: TRBJ1-1
D gene: NA
V gene: TRBV12-3/TRBV12-4
clone size: NA

CDR3 protein: CASSYVSGRMGDTQYF
J gene: TRBJ2-3
D gene: TRBD2
V gene: TRBV6-5
clone size: many

CDR3 protein: CASSQVFKGQGDTEAFF
J gene: TRBJ1-1
D gene: TRBD1
V gene: TRBV4-3
clone size: NA

CDR3 protein: CATPGDQMNTGELFF
J gene: TRBJ2-2
D gene: NA
V gene: TRBV7-9
clone size: few

CDR3 protein: CSVEPSVGEQFF
J gene: TRBJ2-1
D gene: NA
V gene: TRBV29-1
clone size: many

CDR3 protein: CASSPPSGGINEQFF
J gene: TRBJ2-1
D gene: TRBD2
V gene: TRBV12-3/TRBV12-4
clone size: NA

CDR3 protein: CASSPSITSGDSYNEQFF
J gene: TRBJ2-1
D gene: TRBD2
V gene: TRBV11-1
clone size: many

CDR3 protein: CSVKTDRFVNEQFF
J gene: TRBJ2-1
D gene: NA
V gene: TRBV29-1
clone size: few

CDR3 protein: CASSQGVGDSPYEQYF
J gene: TRBJ2-7
D gene: TRBD1
V gene: TRBV4-2
clone size: NA